Sequencing of this T cell receptor (beta chain) was carried out in a study of T cell repertoires in cytomegalovirus infection. On the study more broadly: Well-studied HLA-B-restricted CMV epitopes were used in the study alongside recently identified HLA-C-restricted ones. Public signatures in TCR beta pointed to CMV infection and matching HLA type.

Germline loops: CDR1 SGHTA, CDR2 FQGNSA. CDR3 length equals 15 residues. Trimming shortened V by 2 bases and J by 0 bases, and 8 bases separated the two germline ends. This clonotype was recorded at least ten times. The antigen remains undetermined. TCRdb passed the reads through MiXCR, listing each CDR3 protein once. The table records about 770,000 distinct CDR3 sequences, 29% of them present only once. Regarding the study as a whole: What dominated the ex vivo response were HLA-C-restricted CMV-specific TCR beta clonotypes. There were carriers of CMV plus the relevant HLA, and cumulative public TCR beta family frequency identified them.

This material consisted of cultured CD8+ T cells from PBMCs, taken from culture after CMV antigen stimulation. The chain is built from TRBV7-2 and TRBJ1-5; D remains unclear. This receptor was identified in a human donor in good health (CMV status not recorded). Some clones in this sample may be carry-over from other donors' samples. CDR3 region: CASSLLIYSNQPQHF. CDR3 nucleotides: TGTGCCAGCAGCTTACTAATATATAGCAATCAGCCCCAGCATTTT.